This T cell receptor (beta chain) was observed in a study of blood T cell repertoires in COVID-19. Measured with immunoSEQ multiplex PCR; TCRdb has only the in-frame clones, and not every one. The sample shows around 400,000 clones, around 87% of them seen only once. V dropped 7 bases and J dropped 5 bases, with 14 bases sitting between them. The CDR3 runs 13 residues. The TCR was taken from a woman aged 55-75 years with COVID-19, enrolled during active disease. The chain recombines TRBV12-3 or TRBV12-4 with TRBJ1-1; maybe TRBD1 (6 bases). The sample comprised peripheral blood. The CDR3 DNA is TGTGCCAGCAAGGGGGGGGCTCGGACTGAAGCTTTCTTT. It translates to CASKGGARTEAFF.